This T cell receptor beta chain was identified in a study of cytomegalovirus exposure and HLA in healthy donors. Study conclusions and caveats: Sequences of the TCR beta chain were said to predict the HLA-A and HLA-B alleles of most subjects accurately. Cytomegalovirus-associated TCR beta chains were listed, numbering some 180.

The CDR3 covers 14 residues. The V gene's germline CDR1 is MNHEY and CDR2 SVGAGI. V lost 4 bases and J lost 1, with 8 bases in between. Points on this clone: Its antigen is not known.

PCR amplification relied on 60 Vbeta primers (plus 13 Jbeta primers). Here immunoSEQ multiplex PCR was the method, and the copy in TCRdb shows in-frame clones only, minus some. Of around 200,000 clones listed, 82% were seen once; the top ten hold approximately 0.8%. This TCR was sampled from a woman under 30 in good health and CMV-seronegative. Sequencing was carried out using PBMCs. The gene calls are TRBV6-5 and TRBJ1-5; D possibly corresponds to TRBD1 (5 bases). CDR3 sequence reads: CASSSGLSNQPQHF. As DNA, the CDR3 is TGTGCCAGCAGTTCAGGGTTGAGCAATCAGCCCCAGCATTTT.